One sample yielded the 19 T cell receptor beta chains listed below, sequenced in a study of neurological immune-mediated disorders (dated by TCRdb to the late 2010s). Libraries were constructed by 5' RACE. This sample was sequenced with an Illumina HiSeq 2500. Through fastp at Q25 and MiXCR, TCRdb rebuilt clones from the public reads, retaining in-frame beta chains. Duplicate CDR3 protein sequences are folded into a single record with the most common DNA and genes. The sample has tens of thousands of distinct CDR3 sequences on record, about 9% of them singletons. Less than 2% of the sample belongs to the ten largest clones. The specimen sequenced was PBMCs. The receptors stem from a man over 45 in good health.

This clonotype was counted many times. One end of the junction varies from germline; a read error may be responsible. The V call is TRBV20-1, the J call TRBJ2-3; 13 bases fit TRBD2. Germline CDR1 is DFQATT and CDR2 is SNEGSKA (reference sequence). The CDR3 has 16 residues. The DNA of the CDR3 is TGCAGTGCTGGAGAAGGACTAGCGGGGGCCACAGATACGCAGTATTTT. This codes for CSAGEGLAGATDTQYF.

There are many counts of this clonotype. The rearrangement links TRBV15 to TRBJ2-7, with a tentative D call TRBD1 (6 bases). This CDR3 is built from 14 residues. Germline loops: CDR1 LNHNV, CDR2 YYDKDF (reference sequence). Trimming removed 3 bases at V and 2 bases at J, with 11 bases between. The CDR3 DNA sequence: TGTGCCACCAGCAGGGAACAGGGTCCCTACGAGCAGTACTTC. This sequence encodes CATSREQGPYEQYF. Complete variable domain (other parts from reference TRBV15 and TRBJ2-7): DAMVIQNPRYQVTQFGKPVTLSCSQTLNHNVMYWYQQKSSQAPKLLFHYYDKDFNNEADTPDNFQSRRPNTSFCFLDIRSPGLGDTAMYLCATSREQGPYEQYFGPGTRLTVT.

This clonotype has ten or more counts. J is TRBJ2-7 and V is TRBV20-1; D might be TRBD1 or TRBD2, each matching 5 bases. This CDR3 spans 15 amino acids. Germline CDR1 DFQATT, CDR2 SNEGSKA (reference sequence). The V end lost 5 bases, the J end lost 5 bases, and 22 bases lay between the germline ends. In nucleotides, the CDR3 is TGCAGTGCTGACCCCGGTGGGGACCTTTACGACGAGCAGTACTTC. It specifies CSADPGGDLYDEQYF.

This clonotype has ten or more counts. The V call is TRBV12-3 or TRBV12-4, the J call TRBJ2-5; 8 nucleotides agree with TRBD2. Unmatched junction bases numbered 14, after V lost 1 base and J lost 4 bases. The CDR3 runs 18 residues. CDR3 bases: TGTGCCAGCAGTTTAGGGAAGGGCGGGAGGCCTGGGGGAGAGACCCAGTACTTC. It is translated as CASSLGKGGRPGGETQYF.

This clonotype has at least ten counts. The rearrangement links TRBV5-1 to TRBJ2-2, with D possibly matching TRBD1 (5 bases). The CDR3 has 16 residues. V lost 0 bases and J 2 bases, leaving 11 bases between the germline ends. Looked up from germline, CDR1 is SGHRS and CDR2 is YFSETQ. Here the CDR3 reads CASSLALTANTGELFF. CDR3 bases: TGCGCCAGCAGCTTGGCCTTGACAGCAAACACCGGGGAGCTGTTTTTT.

This clonotype showed up many times. The chain is built from TRBV2 and TRBJ2-3, with D perhaps matching TRBD1 (6 bases). The germline V gene has CDR1 SNHLY and CDR2 FYNNEI. The CDR3 runs 14 residues. V shed 6 bases and J shed 0 bases, with 10 bases lying between them. The CDR3 region has the DNA TGTGCCAGCAGGGTGGACAGTAGCACAGATACGCAGTATTTT. It codes for CASRVDSSTDTQYF. The full variable domain, rest sourced from reference TRBV2 and TRBJ2-3, is EPEVTQTPSHQVTQMGQEVILRCVPISNHLYFYWYRQILGQKVEFLVSFYNNEISEKSEIFDDQFSVERPDGSNFTLKIRSTKLEDSAMYFCASRVDSSTDTQYFGPGTRLTVL.

A word on this clonotype: The CDR3 carries no conserved terminal phenylalanine or tryptophan, so it likely arises from a read error. The chain employs TRBV12-3 or TRBV12-4 and TRBJ2-1, with a possible D match to TRBD2 (6 bases). V shed 7 bases and J shed 13 bases, with 23 bases lying between them. There are 14 residues in the CDR3. CDR3 region: CASTPRGISGEQFL. CDR3 nucleotides: TGTGCCAGCACCCCACGGGGGATTTCGGGTGAACAGTTCTTA.

At least ten counts were recorded for this clonotype. This chain's CDR3 is CASSQAGGVDTQYF. The CDR3 DNA follows: TGTGCCAGCAGCCAAGCAGGGGGCGTGGATACGCAGTATTTT. This sequence joins TRBV3-1 and TRBJ2-3; 8 bases are shared with TRBD1. Germline CDR1 LGHDT, CDR2 YNNKEL (reference sequence). Trimming removed 1 base from V and 6 bases from J; junction bases left unmatched: 3. The CDR3 has 14 residues.

The V call is TRBV12-2, the J call TRBJ1-5; the D call in the table, TRBD1, was not verified against the DNA. TRBV12-2 is designated a pseudogene. The CDR3 covers 20 residues. CDR3 nucleotides: TGTGCAAGTCGCTACACTCCATACAGGGAGTGGGGAGAGTGCAATCAGCCCCAGCATTTT. Translating it yields CASRYTPYREWGECNQPQHF.

The chain combines TRBV9 with TRBJ2-5; TRBD2 aligns across 9 bases. CDR1 is SGDLS, CDR2 YYNGEE, per germline. The CDR3 has 13 residues. With 3 bases clipped from V and 5 bases from J, the junction kept 2 bases outside the gene matches. The chain's CDR3 is CASSATSGETQYF. The CDR3 coding sequence is TGTGCCAGCAGCGCGACTAGCGGTGAGACCCAGTACTTC.

At least ten counts were recorded for this clonotype. The rearrangement uses TRBV3-1 and TRBJ1-2; D is undetermined. Germline-derived CDR1 and CDR2 are LGHDT and YNNKEL (reference sequence). The V and J ends lost 5 bases and 8 bases respectively, with 15 bases between them. The CDR3 has 13 amino acids. The CDR3 sequence is CASSESRISGYTF. DNA of the CDR3: TGTGCCAGCAGCGAAAGTAGGATCAGCGGCTACACCTTC.

This clonotype was seen ten or more times. The V call is TRBV28, the J call TRBJ2-2; D is undetermined. CDR3 length: 13 residues. V gave up 10 bases and J gave up 5 bases, with 14 bases separating them. Per the germline V gene, CDR1 is MDHEN and CDR2 is SYDVKM. The CDR3: CATLRYQTGELFF. The CDR3, as DNA: TGTGCCACCCTCCGGTACCAGACCGGGGAGCTGTTTTTT.

This clonotype has ten or more counts. J is TRBJ2-2 and V is TRBV10-3, with 10 bases lining up with TRBD2. J lost 0 bases, V lost 3 bases, and 1 base had no gene match. The germline V gene encodes CDR1 ENHRY and CDR2 SYGVKD. This CDR3 spans 16 amino acids. The CDR3 DNA is TGTGCCATCAGTGAAGCGGGAGGGTCGAACACCGGGGAGCTGTTTTTT. Protein sequence: CAISEAGGSNTGELFF.

This clonotype was picked up many times. The rearrangement joins TRBV6-2 or TRBV6-3 to TRBJ2-7, with D maybe TRBD1 (5 bases). The CDR3 sequence is 13 residues long. Germline values: CDR1 MNHEY, CDR2 SVGEGT. V shed 11 bases and J shed 5 bases, with 19 bases lying between them. The CDR3 region is CASRTGRVDEQYF. CDR3 coding DNA: TGTGCCTCCCGTACAGGACGTGTTGACGAGCAGTACTTC.

This clonotype showed up many times. The gene calls are TRBV6-5 and TRBJ2-3; D is perhaps TRBD2 (6 bases). Germline CDR1 and CDR2: MNHEY and SVGAGI. V was pared by 6 bases and J by 0 bases, with 16 bases between. The CDR3 runs to 16 residues. The CDR3 DNA reads as TGTGCCAGCAGGATTCGATGGCTAGCGAGCACAGATACGCAGTATTTT. Encoded protein: CASRIRWLASTDTQYF.

This clonotype was found many times. The rearrangement uses TRBV7-9 and TRBJ2-1; D remains unclear. The CDR3 extends over 13 amino acids. Germline CDR1 and CDR2: SEHNR and FQNEAQ (reference sequence). The V and J ends lost 5 bases and 2 bases respectively, with 7 bases between them. The CDR3, as DNA: TGTGCCAGCAGCGTCCCCGCCTACAATGAGCAGTTCTTC. This codes for CASSVPAYNEQFF.

At least ten counts were recorded for this clonotype. This sequence joins TRBV9 and TRBJ1-1, with D perhaps matching TRBD1 (5 bases). V dropped 0 bases and J dropped 1 base, with 10 bases sitting between them. Germline V gene sequence: CDR1 SGDLS, CDR2 YYNGEE. This CDR3 is 15 amino acids long. The CDR3 DNA is TGTGCCAGCAGCGTAGGTGGCGGGGGGAACACTGAAGCTTTCTTT. As protein: CASSVGGGGNTEAFF.

The J gene is TRBJ2-1, the V gene TRBV6-2 or TRBV6-3, with TRBD2 identical over 8 bases. Germline loops: CDR1 MNHEY, CDR2 SVGEGT. The V gene end was trimmed by 6 bases and the J gene end by 3 bases; junction bases not matched to a gene: 7. CDR3 length equals 15 residues. CDR3 amino acids: CASRVSGVNYNEQFF. CDR3 DNA sequence: TGTGCCAGCAGGGTTAGCGGGGTCAACTACAATGAGCAGTTCTTC.

This clonotype was seen more than once but under ten times. J is TRBJ2-2 and V is TRBV10-3, with no clear D. The CDR3 has 14 amino acids. The V gene lost 6 bases and the J gene lost 1 base, with 9 bases spanning the gap. Germline values: CDR1 ENHRY, CDR2 SYGVKD. CDR3 DNA sequence: TGTGCCATCAGAGGCGAAATGAACACCGGGGAGCTGTTTTTT. This encodes CAIRGEMNTGELFF.